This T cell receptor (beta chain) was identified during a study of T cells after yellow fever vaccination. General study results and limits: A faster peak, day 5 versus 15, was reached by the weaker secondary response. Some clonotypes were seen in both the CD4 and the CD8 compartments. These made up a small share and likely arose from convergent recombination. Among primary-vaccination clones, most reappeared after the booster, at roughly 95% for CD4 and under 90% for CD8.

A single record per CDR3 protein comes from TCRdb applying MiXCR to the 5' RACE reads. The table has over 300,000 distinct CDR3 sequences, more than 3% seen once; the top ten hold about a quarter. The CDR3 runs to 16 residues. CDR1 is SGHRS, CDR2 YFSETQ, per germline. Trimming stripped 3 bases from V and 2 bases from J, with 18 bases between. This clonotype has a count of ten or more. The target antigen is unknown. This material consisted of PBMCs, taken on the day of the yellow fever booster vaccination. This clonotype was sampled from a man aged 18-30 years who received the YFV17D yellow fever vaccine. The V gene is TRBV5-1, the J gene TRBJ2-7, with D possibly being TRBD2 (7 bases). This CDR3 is CASSWASGGFAYEQYF. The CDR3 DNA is TGCGCCAGCAGCTGGGCGTCGGGGGGCTTTGCCTACGAGCAGTACTTC.